The next 25 T cell receptor beta chains were all read from a single sample in a study of blood T cell repertoires in COVID-19. TCRdb keeps only in-frame clones here, not all; method: immunoSEQ multiplex PCR. The repertoire holds about 120,000 clones, with less than 95% as singletons. Material: peripheral blood. Source of these receptors: a human donor with active COVID-19. The donor label of this sample is uncertain.

This clone was found a few times. The genes are TRBV9 and TRBJ1-1, with TRBD1 matching 7 bases. Trimming at V came to 4 bases and at J to 7 bases, leaving 10 bases not matched to a gene. Looked up from germline, CDR1 is SGDLS and CDR2 is YYNGEE. The CDR3 spans 14 residues. DNA of the CDR3: TGTGCCAGCAGCCTAACGACAGGGAATAGTGAAGCTTTCTTT. Translation gives CASSLTTGNSEAFF.

In its sample, this clone was seen once. The genes are TRBV24-1 and TRBJ1-5, with D perhaps TRBD1 (5 bases). Trimming shortened V by 4 bases and J by 2 bases, and 11 bases separated the two germline ends. This CDR3 region has 15 residues. CDR1 and CDR2 from the germline V gene are KGHDR and SFDVKD. CDR3 coding DNA: TGTGCCACCAGTGACCCGACCAGGGGCAATCAGCCCCAGCATTTT. Translation gives CATSDPTRGNQPQHF.

The rearrangement uses TRBV4-3 and TRBJ1-3; TRBD1 matches at 7 bases. Germline trimming cut 3 bases from V and 4 bases from J; bases unmatched to any gene: 3. This CDR3 has 14 amino acids. Germline V gene data show CDR1 as LGHNA and CDR2 as YSLEER. CDR3 in amino acids: CASSQDRSGNTIYF. CDR3 sequence (DNA): TGCGCCAGCAGCCAGGACAGGTCCGGAAACACCATATATTTT.

The rearrangement uses TRBV15 and TRBJ1-1, with a possible D match to TRBD1 (6 bases). Per germline, CDR1 LNHNV and CDR2 YYDKDF (reference sequence). The V and J ends lost 3 bases and 6 bases respectively, with 11 bases between them. CDR3 length: 13 residues. DNA of the CDR3: TGTGCCACCAGCAGTACAGGGATCGCTGAAGCTTTCTTT. Amino acids: CATSSTGIAEAFF. Based on the CDR3 plus reference TRBV15 and TRBJ1-1, the full variable domain is DAMVIQNPRYQVTQFGKPVTLSCSQTLNHNVMYWYQQKSSQAPKLLFHYYDKDFNNEADTPDNFQSRRPNTSFCFLDIRSPGLGDTAMYLCATSSTGIAEAFFGQGTRLTVV.

By sample fraction, this clone is medium-sized. V is TRBV9 and J is TRBJ1-6, with 8 bases fitting TRBD1. Germline assignment: CDR1 SGDLS and CDR2 YYNGEE. CDR3 length equals 14 residues. After removal of 4 bases from V and 7 bases from J, the junction contained 4 bases not matched to a gene. CDR3 sequence (DNA): TGTGCCAGCAGCCACACAGGGGGAAATTCACCCCTCCACTTT. Protein sequence: CASSHTGGNSPLHF.

V usage is TRBV11-2 and J usage is TRBJ1-4, with D possibly matching TRBD1 (5 bases). V lost 1 base and J lost 0, with 12 bases in between. The CDR3 loop spans 17 amino acids. Germline V gene data show CDR1 as SGHAT and CDR2 as FQNNGV. In DNA, the CDR3 is TGTGCCAGCAGCTTAGGCCATAGGGGCTCAACTAATGAAAAACTGTTTTTT. Its protein product is CASSLGHRGSTNEKLFF.

The chain links TRBV5-1 to TRBJ2-1; TRBD1 is a possible D gene (6 bases). This CDR3 has 15 residues. The ends were cut back, 4 bases at V and 5 bases at J, with 16 bases in the middle. CDR1 and CDR2 from the germline V gene are SGHRS and YFSETQ. CDR3 protein: CASSRGQLGHNEQFF. CDR3 coding DNA: TGCGCCAGCAGCCGGGGACAACTAGGCCACAATGAGCAGTTCTTC. Filled out from reference TRBV5-1 and TRBJ2-1, the complete variable domain reads KAGVTQTPRYLIKTRGQQVTLSCSPISGHRSVSWYQQTPGQGLQFLFEYFSETQRNKGNFPGRFSGRQFSNSRSEMNVSTLELGDSALYLCASSRGQLGHNEQFFGPGTRLTVL.

CDR3 sequence reads: CASSQGLAGGPDTQYF. CDR3 nucleotide sequence: TGTGCCAGCAGCCAAGGACTAGCGGGGGGGCCAGATACGCAGTATTTT. The V gene is TRBV14, the J gene TRBJ2-3; 14 bases are shared with TRBD2. The CDR3 extends over 16 amino acids. The V and J ends lost 1 base and 4 bases, in that order; junction bases with no gene match: 1. The germline V gene encodes CDR1 SGHDN and CDR2 FVKESK. The variable domain in full, completed from reference TRBV14 and TRBJ2-3, reads EAGVTQFPSHSVIEKGQTVTLRCDPISGHDNLYWYRRVMGKEIKFLLHFVKESKQDESGMPNNRFLAERTGGTYSTLKVQPAELEDSGVYFCASSQGLAGGPDTQYFGPGTRLTVL.

The chain combines TRBV4-2 with TRBJ2-3; 10 bases map to TRBD2. Germline lookup yields CDR1 LGHNA and CDR2 YNFKEQ. CDR3 length: 19 amino acids. V shed 3 bases, J shed 2 bases, and the junction held 14 bases outside the gene matches. The CDR3 loop reads CASSHSRGSSGGITDTQYF. CDR3 DNA: TGTGCCAGCAGCCACTCCCGCGGGAGTAGCGGGGGGATCACAGATACGCAGTATTTT.

V usage is TRBV11-2 and J usage is TRBJ2-1, with D unclear. The V gene's germline CDR1 is SGHAT and CDR2 FQNNGV. The CDR3 is 14 residues long. The V end lost 0 bases, the J end lost 4 bases, and 7 bases lay between the germline ends. CDR3 region: CASSLDSAYNEQFF. The CDR3, as DNA: TGTGCCAGCAGCTTAGACTCAGCGTACAATGAGCAGTTCTTC.

V and J are TRBV7-3 and TRBJ2-2, with D maybe TRBD1 (5 bases). Looked up from germline, CDR1 is SGHTA and CDR2 is FQGTGA. The CDR3 consists of 17 residues. Between the trimmed V and J ends, which lost 1 base and 7 bases, there was a span of 19 bases. The CDR3 bases are TGTGCCAGCAGCTTAATTGGGGCACCGGTTGGGGACGGGGAGCTGTTTTTT. This gives the protein CASSLIGAPVGDGELFF.

This clone was seen just once. The chain employs TRBV4-2 and TRBJ2-5, with TRBD2 matching 8 bases. V shed 1 base and J 5 bases; nucleotides not matched to a gene: 9. CDR1 and CDR2 (germline): LGHNA, YNFKEQ. The CDR3 has 16 residues. The CDR3 sequence: CASSQGTSQVGETQYF. DNA for the CDR3: TGTGCCAGCAGCCAAGGGACTAGCCAGGTCGGGGAGACCCAGTACTTC.

About this clone itself: Within the sample, other DNA sequences also encode this same CDR3. The DNA of the CDR3 is TGTGCCAGTAGCTCTCCGGGACAGGGCTACAATGAGCAGTTCTTC. This translates into CASSSPGQGYNEQFF. V and J are TRBV19 and TRBJ2-1; 9 bases are a match to TRBD1. The J segment lost 3 bases and the V segment lost 6 bases, leaving 6 bases of the junction unmatched. There are 15 residues in the CDR3. Germline assignment: CDR1 LNHDA and CDR2 SQIVND (reference sequence).

This sequence joins TRBV4-3 and TRBJ2-1; no firm D call. Trimming pared 0 bases from V and 5 bases from J, leaving 5 bases between. From germline, CDR1 is LGHNA and CDR2 YSLEER. The CDR3 is 13 residues long. This CDR3 is CASSQDSHNEQFF. DNA for the CDR3: TGCGCCAGCAGCCAAGATAGTCACAATGAGCAGTTCTTC.

The chain is built from TRBV11-2 and TRBJ2-7; D uncertain. Germline V CDR1 and CDR2: SGHAT, FQNNGV. The CDR3 contains 14 residues. Trimming took off 2 bases at V and 4 bases at J, with 12 bases between the two ends. CDR3 amino acids: CASSLNGGVYEQYF. In nucleotides, the CDR3 is TGTGCCAGCAGCTTAAACGGTGGTGTGTACGAGCAGTACTTC.

This chain uses TRBV18 with TRBJ2-1; tentative D call: TRBD2 (6 bases). The CDR3 is made up of 15 amino acids. The germline V gene has CDR1 KGHSH and CDR2 LQKENI. The V and J ends lost 5 bases and 1 base respectively, with 12 bases between them. The CDR3 loop reads CASSGTGESYNEQFF. The DNA of the CDR3 is TGTGCCAGCTCAGGGACGGGGGAATCCTACAATGAGCAGTTCTTC.

J is TRBJ2-7 and V is TRBV6-2 or TRBV6-3; possible D gene TRBD1, 6 bases. Germline-derived CDR1 and CDR2 are MNHEY and SVGEGT. V was cut by 5 bases and J by 3 bases, with 23 bases left in between. This CDR3 has 17 residues. In nucleotides, the CDR3 is TGTGCCAGCAGTGACCCAGGTGGCAGGGGCAATTACTACGAGCAGTACTTC. Its protein product is CASSDPGGRGNYYEQYF.

The chain couples TRBV5-6 to TRBJ2-1; 9 positions agree with TRBD1. The trim removed 3 bases at V and 4 bases at J, leaving 11 bases unmatched. The germline V gene has CDR1 SGHDT and CDR2 YYEEEE. This CDR3 region has 17 residues. The CDR3 sequence is CASSSYSRDRGYNEQFF. The CDR3 DNA reads TGTGCCAGCAGCTCCTATTCCCGTGACAGGGGGTACAATGAGCAGTTCTTC.

With regard to this clone: It is likely a read error, because the conserved phenylalanine at the end of the CDR3 is missing. The DNA is omitted, as the CDR3 cannot be located on it reliably, and the CDR3 follows TCRdb's listing. The chain carries TRBV11-3 and TRBJ2-4; the table names TRBD1, a call not compared with the DNA. The germline V gene has CDR1 SGHNT and CDR2 YENEEA. The CDR3 spans 12 residues, counting both ends. CDR3 in amino acids: CARTPWPGTGTG.

The chain employs TRBV6-5 and TRBJ1-2, with D unresolved. The CDR3 is made up of 13 amino acids. Germline values: CDR1 MNHEY, CDR2 SVGAGI. Trimming took 7 bases from V and 8 from J, leaving 17 bases between them. CDR3 coding DNA: TGTGCCAGCATCGGGTATCCCCCAGCAGGCTACACCTTC. Translation gives CASIGYPPAGYTF.

This clone appeared once. The chain combines TRBV28 with TRBJ1-4; the D gene is possibly TRBD1 (5 bases). CDR3 length: 14 amino acids. V was pared by 6 bases and J by 6 bases, with 14 bases between. Germline-derived CDR1 and CDR2 are MDHEN and SYDVKM. The CDR3: CASSRGGSYEKLFF. In nucleotides, the CDR3 is TGTGCCAGCAGCCGGGGGGGGAGCTATGAAAAACTGTTTTTT.

The chain has TRBV2 and TRBJ1-5; TRBD1 agrees at 8 bases. The V gene end was trimmed by 3 bases and the J gene end by 6 bases; junction bases not matched to a gene: 7. Germline V gene lookup returns CDR1 SNHLY and CDR2 FYNNEI. The CDR3 length is 15 residues. The CDR3 DNA reads TGTGCCAGCAGTGAGAAGCAGGGGGCCATTCAGCCCCAGCATTTT. Protein: CASSEKQGAIQPQHF.

The V and J genes are TRBV7-2 and TRBJ2-5; 12 bases map to TRBD2. V was clipped by 4 bases and J by 5 bases; unmatched bases: 8. The CDR3 runs to 16 residues. CDR1 is SGHTA, CDR2 FQGNSA, per germline. The CDR3 DNA follows: TGTGCCAGCAGCTCAGCCGGGACTAGCGGGTATGAGACCCAGTACTTC. Its protein is CASSSAGTSGYETQYF.

This clone was seen a handful of times. The V gene is TRBV7-9, the J gene TRBJ2-1; the D gene is possibly TRBD1 (6 bases). The CDR3 contains 15 residues. V dropped 4 bases and J dropped 9 bases, with 19 bases sitting between them. Germline CDR1 and CDR2: SEHNR and FQNEAQ (reference sequence). CDR3 bases: TGTGCCAGCAGCTCTCCGGGGACGCAGGGGTTTGAGCAGTTCTTC. Translating gives CASSSPGTQGFEQFF.

The chain couples TRBV5-1 to TRBJ1-2; TRBD1 agrees at 7 bases. CDR3 length: 13 residues. V shed 4 bases, J shed 6 bases, and the junction held 6 bases outside the gene matches. Germline CDR1 SGHRS, CDR2 YFSETQ. CDR3 sequence reads: CASSPTGFDGYTF. The CDR3 region has the DNA TGCGCCAGCAGCCCGACAGGGTTCGATGGCTACACCTTC.